This is a list of T cell receptor beta chains from one sample in a study of CD8 T cells in Susac syndrome. Each CDR3 protein is one row after TCRdb ran MiXCR on the immunoSEQ multiplex PCR reads. The sample includes 200,000 or so distinct CDR3 sequences, roughly 96% of them seen just once. Material for sequencing was CD4+ T cells from PBMCs. Receptors were obtained from a human donor with multiple sclerosis. CDR3s include the opening cysteine and the closing phenylalanine or tryptophan. A D gene is named only where the DNA matches it firmly. The size field is filled for only some rows; it gives once, few, many or a size class.

J gene | V gene | D gene | clone size | CDR3 protein | CDR3 DNA
TRBJ2-3 | TRBV2 | - | - | CASHPGGGPPDTQYF | TGTGCCAGCCATCCGGGCGGGGGCCCTCCAGATACGCAGTATTTT
TRBJ2-7 | TRBV20-1 | - | - | CSAETSRAYEQYF | TGCAGTGCTGAGACTAGTCGAGCCTACGAGCAGTACTTC
TRBJ1-4 | TRBV27 | - | - | CASSHPGTSEKLFF | TGTGCCAGCAGTCACCCCGGGACTTCCGAAAAACTGTTTTTT
TRBJ1-1 | TRBV25-1 | - | - | CASSQRAGTEAFF | TGTGCCAGCAGTCAACGAGCCGGCACTGAAGCTTTCTTT
TRBJ2-1 | TRBV30 | - | - | CAWSPFRDEQFF | TGTGCCTGGAGCCCATTCCGGGATGAGCAGTTCTTC
TRBJ1-2 | TRBV9 | - | once | CASSEGGQYGSGYTF | TGTGCCAGCAGCGAGGGAGGACAGTATGGTTCGGGCTACACCTTC
TRBJ2-5 | TRBV4-2 | TRBD1 | - | CASSQRAGGDETQYF | TGTGCCAGCAGCCAACGGGCAGGGGGAGACGAGACCCAGTACTTC
TRBJ2-5 | TRBV29-1 | - | - | CSVLGQWSQETQYF | TGCAGCGTTTTGGGACAATGGTCCCAAGAGACCCAGTACTTC
TRBJ1-2 | TRBV19 | TRBD1 | - | CASSIDGRGRGNYGYTF | TGTGCCAGTAGTATAGACGGCAGGGGGCGCGGAAACTATGGCTACACCTTC
TRBJ2-3 | TRBV20-1 | TRBD2 | - | CSASTREGLYDTQYF | TGCAGTGCTAGCACCCGGGAGGGCCTATATGATACGCAGTATTTT
TRBJ1-1 | TRBV6-6 | - | - | CASSYSGIEAFF | TGTGCCAGCAGTTATTCGGGGATCGAAGCTTTCTTT
TRBJ2-3 | TRBV24-1 | - | - | CATSGHLGGTDTQYF | TGTGCCACCTCTGGCCATCTCGGAGGGACAGATACGCAGTATTTT
TRBJ2-1 | TRBV18 | TRBD2 | - | CASSRDSGGLEQFF | TGTGCCAGCTCACGGGATAGCGGGGGACTTGAGCAGTTCTTC
TRBJ1-5 | TRBV6-1 | TRBD1 | - | CASSEAGGVQPQHF | TGTGCCAGCAGTGAGGCAGGGGGGGTTCAGCCCCAGCATTTT
TRBJ1-2 | TRBV29-1 | - | few | CSVESNYGYTF | TGCAGCGTTGAGTCTAACTATGGCTACACCTTC
TRBJ2-1 | TRBV12-3/TRBV12-4 | TRBD2 | - | CASSSSGGTSYNEQFF | TGTGCCAGCAGTAGTAGCGGGGGGACCTCATACAATGAGCAGTTCTTC
TRBJ2-2 | TRBV4-1 | - | - | CASSHRLASGTGELFF | TGCGCCAGCAGCCATAGGCTAGCGAGTGGCACCGGGGAGCTGTTTTTT
TRBJ2-7 | TRBV29-1 | TRBD2 | - | CSVGGRGNEQYF | TGCAGCGTTGGCGGGAGGGGCAACGAGCAGTACTTC
TRBJ2-1 | TRBV27 | - | - | CARLPGWGRTYNEQFF | TGTGCCAGACTACCAGGGTGGGGGAGGACATACAATGAGCAGTTCTTC
TRBJ1-1 | TRBV29-1 | - | - | CSVEASRSTEAFF | TGCAGCGTTGAAGCGTCGCGGAGCACTGAAGCTTTCTTT
TRBJ2-1 | TRBV29-1 | - | - | CSVVGGTNRDSYNEQFF | TGCAGCGTTGTGGGCGGTACGAACCGGGACTCCTACAATGAGCAGTTCTTC
TRBJ1-1 | TRBV29-1 | - | - | CSVVGRGGTEAFF | TGCAGCGTTGTGGGCCGCGGGGGCACTGAAGCTTTCTTT
TRBJ1-2 | TRBV29-1 | TRBD1 | once | CSVKDQGVGYGYTF | TGCAGCGTCAAGGACCAGGGGGTAGGCTATGGCTACACCTTC
TRBJ2-7 | TRBV20-1 | - | - | CSARATRQEGSEQYF | TGCAGTGCTAGAGCGACGAGACAAGAGGGTAGCGAGCAGTACTTC
TRBJ2-7 | TRBV5-1 | TRBD2 | - | CASSSRLAALYEQYF | TGCGCCAGCAGCTCGAGACTAGCGGCTCTCTACGAGCAGTACTTC
TRBJ2-5 | TRBV20-1 | TRBD1 | once | CSARRQGGGETQYF | TGCAGTGCTAGACGACAGGGGGGAGGAGAGACCCAGTACTTC
TRBJ1-1 | TRBV9 | - | - | CASSPAKNTEAFF | TGTGCCAGCAGCCCCGCGAAGAACACTGAAGCTTTCTTT
TRBJ2-7 | TRBV10-3 | TRBD1 | - | CAISGTGGSYEQYF | TGTGCCATCAGTGGGACAGGGGGATCCTACGAGCAGTACTTC
TRBJ2-5 | TRBV7-2 | - | - | CASSLTRVETQYF | TGTGCCAGCAGCTTAACCAGGGTAGAGACCCAGTACTTC
TRBJ1-1 | TRBV3-1 | - | - | CASRLGMNTEAFF | TGTGCCAGCAGGCTGGGGATGAACACTGAAGCTTTCTTT
TRBJ2-1 | TRBV12-3/TRBV12-4 | - | - | CATNFYNEQFF | TGTGCCACCAACTTCTACAATGAGCAGTTCTTC
TRBJ1-2 | TRBV27 | - | - | CASRGPGYYGYTF | TGTGCCAGCAGGGGACCAGGGTACTATGGCTACACCTTC
TRBJ1-5 | TRBV12-3/TRBV12-4 | TRBD1 | - | CASRSGTGDQPQHF | TGTGCCAGCAGGTCCGGGACAGGGGACCAGCCCCAGCATTTT
TRBJ2-5 | TRBV15 | TRBD2 | once | CATSRVGDSGAETQYF | TGTGCCACCAGCAGAGTTGGAGATAGCGGGGCAGAGACCCAGTACTTC
TRBJ2-7 | TRBV2 | TRBD2 | - | CASRLAGDEQYF | TGTGCCAGCAGACTAGCGGGGGACGAGCAGTACTTC
TRBJ2-1 | TRBV5-1 | - | - | CASSLLDEQFF | TGCGCCAGCAGCTTGCTCGATGAGCAGTTCTTC
TRBJ2-6 | TRBV4-2 | - | - | CASSQIGGITGANVLTF | TGTGCCAGCAGCCAAATCGGGGGTATCACCGGGGCCAACGTCCTGACTTTC
TRBJ1-5 | TRBV27 | - | - | CASSLEGFNQPQHF | TGTGCCAGCAGTTTGGAGGGGTTCAATCAGCCCCAGCATTTT
TRBJ2-1 | TRBV4-1 | - | - | CASSQVRIFYNEQFF | TGCGCCAGCAGCCAAGTGAGGATCTTCTACAATGAGCAGTTCTTC
TRBJ1-1 | TRBV3-1 | - | - | CASSHRDKGIDEAFF | TGTGCCAGCAGCCACCGGGACAAGGGGATAGATGAAGCTTTCTTT
TRBJ2-1 | TRBV20-1 | - | - | CSATARAIGFDEQFF | TGCAGTGCCACTGCTAGGGCCATAGGGTTTGATGAGCAGTTCTTC
TRBJ2-1 | TRBV20-1 | TRBD1 | - | CSASDRGKANEQFF | TGCAGTGCTTCTGACAGGGGAAAGGCCAATGAGCAGTTCTTC
TRBJ2-7 | TRBV25-1 | - | - | CASSPRLDSYEQYF | TGTGCCAGCAGCCCCCGGCTAGACTCCTACGAGCAGTACTTC
TRBJ1-1 | TRBV9 | - | - | CASSVVGRPHTEAFF | TGTGCCAGCAGCGTAGTTGGCAGGCCTCACACTGAAGCTTTCTTT
TRBJ2-7 | TRBV3-1 | TRBD1 | once | CASSQRGQSDEQYF | TGTGCCAGCAGCCAAAGGGGACAGAGCGACGAGCAGTACTTC
TRBJ2-1 | TRBV30 | - | - | CAWSVVNEQFF | TGTGCCTGGAGTGTCGTGAATGAGCAGTTCTTC
TRBJ2-1 | TRBV24-1 | TRBD2 | - | CATSDSLAGDNEQFF | TGTGCCACCAGTGATTCACTAGCGGGAGACAATGAGCAGTTCTTC
TRBJ2-3 | TRBV29-1 | - | - | CSVEDLDPLARTQYF | TGCAGCGTTGAAGATCTTGATCCCTTGGCTAGGACGCAGTATTTT
TRBJ2-1 | TRBV5-1 | TRBD1 | once | CASSGRTGIVEQFF | TGCGCCAGCAGCGGACGGACAGGGATCGTTGAGCAGTTCTTC
TRBJ1-1 | TRBV2 | - | - | CASTREWITEAFF | TGTGCCAGCACGCGGGAGTGGATCACTGAAGCTTTCTTT